Listed below are T cell receptor beta chains from one sample, sequenced in a study of cytomegalovirus exposure and HLA in healthy donors. Measured with immunoSEQ multiplex PCR; TCRdb has only the in-frame clones, and not every one. The repertoire holds about 130,000 clones, with about 88% as singletons. The specimen sequenced was PBMCs. These receptors came from a woman under 30 in good health and CMV-seronegative. Each CDR3 is given with its conserved first and last residue. The D gene is left open where the match is weak. Size tells how often a clone was seen (once, few, many) or the class of an expanded clone, and some rows leave it out.

CDR3 DNA | CDR3 protein | V gene | CDR3 length | J gene | D gene | clone size
TGTGCCAGCAGCCCTAGCTCCCAGAACACCGGGGAGCTGTTTTTT | CASSPSSQNTGELFF | TRBV9 | 15 | TRBJ2-2 | NA | NA
TGTGCCAGCAGCTTGGCCAGCCACTATGCAGATACGCAGTATTTT | CASSLASHYADTQYF | TRBV7-9 | 15 | TRBJ2-3 | NA | NA
TGCGCCAGCAGCTTCACAGGGGGGATGAACACTGAAGCTTTCTTT | CASSFTGGMNTEAFF | TRBV5-1 | 15 | TRBJ1-1 | TRBD1 | NA
TGTGCCAGCAGTTCCCTCAGTGGAGAGACCCAGTACTTC | CASSSLSGETQYF | TRBV27 | 13 | TRBJ2-5 | NA | NA
TGTGCCAGTAGACCCGGGTCCTCGAATTCACCCCTCCACTTT | CASRPGSSNSPLHF | TRBV19 | 14 | TRBJ1-6 | NA | NA
TGTGCCAGCCGGGACAGGGTGTCCTACGAGCAGTACTTC | CASRDRVSYEQYF | TRBV6-5 | 13 | TRBJ2-7 | TRBD1 | few
TGTGCCAGCAGTCCCGGGCGGAGACTAGCGATACCCGAGCAGTACTTC | CASSPGRRLAIPEQYF | TRBV14 | 16 | TRBJ2-7 | TRBD2 | few
TGTGCCAGTAGTCTCGGCGGGGCTCGCTTGCCCGAGCAGTACTTC | CASSLGGARLPEQYF | TRBV19 | 15 | TRBJ2-7 | NA | NA
TGTGCCAGCTCACCAGGGACAGGGGGCGTTAACACTGAAGCTTTCTTT | CASSPGTGGVNTEAFF | TRBV18 | 16 | TRBJ1-1 | TRBD1 | NA
TGTGCCAGCAGCCCACCGGGTGGCAGCGCGGGAAATGAGCAGTTCTTC | CASSPPGGSAGNEQFF | TRBV7-9 | 16 | TRBJ2-1 | NA | NA
TGTGCCAGCTCACCACCCTCTTCTAGCGGGGGCAGTGAGCAGTTCTTC | CASSPPSSSGGSEQFF | TRBV18 | 16 | TRBJ2-1 | TRBD2 | NA
TGCGCCAGCAGCTTTGGGGACAGGGAGACAGATACGCAGTATTTT | CASSFGDRETDTQYF | TRBV5-1 | 15 | TRBJ2-3 | TRBD1 | NA
TGCGCCAGCAGCTTGGCCCACTTAGCGGGGGGCACAGATACGCAGTATTTT | CASSLAHLAGGTDTQYF | TRBV5-1 | 17 | TRBJ2-3 | TRBD2 | few
TGCAGCGTTGAAGATGCAGGGGGCGGCTACACCTTC | CSVEDAGGGYTF | TRBV29-1 | 12 | TRBJ1-2 | TRBD1 | NA
TGTGCCAGCAGCGAGGATGGAAAACTGTTTTTT | CASSEDGKLFF | TRBV5-8 | 11 | TRBJ1-4 | NA | NA
TGTGCCAGCAGCCGCACTAGCGGCAAGAACACCGGGGAGCTGTTTTTT | CASSRTSGKNTGELFF | TRBV5-6 | 16 | TRBJ2-2 | TRBD2 | NA
TGTGCCAGCAGCTTAAATTGGCAGGGAGGGAGCACTGAAGCTTTCTTT | CASSLNWQGGSTEAFF | TRBV7-9 | 16 | TRBJ1-1 | NA | NA
TGTGCCAGCAGCCGCCAGGGGGCGGACACTGAAGCTTTCTTT | CASSRQGADTEAFF | TRBV2 | 14 | TRBJ1-1 | TRBD1 | NA
TGTGCCAGCAGCCTTACTTTGGGACAGGGTTACGAGGACGAGCAGTACTTC | CASSLTLGQGYEDEQYF | TRBV9 | 17 | TRBJ2-7 | TRBD1 | NA
TGTGCCAGTAGTATTTCCCCAGGACAGCGAACCTACGAGCAGTACTTC | CASSISPGQRTYEQYF | TRBV19 | 16 | TRBJ2-7 | NA | NA
TGTGCCAGTAGTATTTCCCCCAGGGGATCGTACGAGCAGTACTTC | CASSISPRGSYEQYF | TRBV19 | 15 | TRBJ2-7 | NA | NA
TGTGCCAGCAGCGCGGGGGGCCGCGATGAGCAGTTCTTC | CASSAGGRDEQFF | TRBV9 | 13 | TRBJ2-1 | NA | NA
TGTGCCAGCAGTGAAGGGTCTAAAGATACGCAGTATTTT | CASSEGSKDTQYF | TRBV2 | 13 | TRBJ2-3 | NA | NA